The rows below give T cell receptor beta chains drawn from one sample of a study of T-cell reconstitution after alpha-beta-depleted transplantation in children. TCRdb reanalysed the PCR reads using MiXCR and keeps one entry per CDR3 protein. The sample shows approximately 400,000 distinct CDR3 sequences, 11% of them seen only once. The sequencing here drew on PBMCs from the stem cell graft donor, taken from the stem cell graft. These receptors were obtained from a human donor who donated a stem cell graft to a child with acute myeloid leukemia. Each CDR3 is given with its conserved first and last residue. A D gene is named only where the DNA matches it firmly. Expanded clones are given a class, and other clones once, few, many or no size at all.

>few|TRBV10-3|TRBD1|TRBJ1-3
TGTGCCATCAGTGAGTTACAGGGGGCGGCTGGAAACACCATATATTTT
CAISELQGAAGNTIYF
>.|TRBV21-1|.|TRBJ2-3
TGTGCCAGCAGCATGCCGACCAACCGGTGCACAGATACGCAGTATTTT
CASSMPTNRCTDTQYF
>few|TRBV12-3/TRBV12-4|TRBD1|TRBJ2-3
TGTGCCAGCACCAGGGGGCCTAGCACAGATACGCAGTATTTT
CASTRGPSTDTQYF
>.|TRBV4-2|TRBD2|TRBJ2-3
TGTGCCAGCAGCCTCACACCTAAAACTAGCGGATACCCCTTGCATACGCAGTATTTT
CASSLTPKTSGYPLHTQYF
>many|TRBV5-1|TRBD2|TRBJ2-1
TGCGCCAGCAGCATTAGCGGGGGGACTTACAATGAGCAGTTCTTC
CASSISGGTYNEQFF
>.|TRBV29-1|.|TRBJ2-1
TGCAGCGCCCTAAGCGGCAAAACCTACAATGAGCAGTTCTTC
CSALSGKTYNEQFF
>few|TRBV4-1|.|TRBJ2-5
TGCGCCAGCAGCCAGGCCGGAACCCAAGAGACCCAGTACTTC
CASSQAGTQETQYF
>.|TRBV10-3|TRBD2|TRBJ2-7
TGTGCCATCAGTGAGAGGACTAGAGGGGCCGGCTACGAGCAGTACTTC
CAISERTRGAGYEQYF
>few|TRBV5-1|.|TRBJ1-1
TGCGCCAGCAGCTTGGTCGCAGGGGTGAACACTGAAGCTTTCTTT
CASSLVAGVNTEAFF
>few|TRBV7-9|TRBD1|TRBJ2-5
TGTGCCAGCAGCCCTCCACAGGGGCAAGAGACCCAGTACTTC
CASSPPQGQETQYF
>.|TRBV20-1|TRBD2|TRBJ2-3
TGCAGTGCTCGAGGCTCCGGACTAGCGGGGACCCACACAGATACGCAGTATTTT
CSARGSGLAGTHTDTQYF
>.|TRBV5-1|.|TRBJ2-2
TGCGCCAGCAGCGGGCTCTCTGGGCCCGGGGAGCTGTTTTTT
CASSGLSGPGELFF
>few|TRBV20-1|.|TRBJ2-7
TGCAGTGCCCTAGACGAGTTCTACGAGCAGTACTTC
CSALDEFYEQYF
>few|TRBV29-1|.|TRBJ2-3
TGCAGCGTCGCGGATACGCAGTATTTT
CSVADTQYF
>.|TRBV5-1|TRBD2|TRBJ2-3
TGCGCCAGCAGCCCGCGGACTAGCGGGGGTTTCGGTACGCAGTATTTT
CASSPRTSGGFGTQYF
>few|TRBV6-1|.|TRBJ2-3
TGTGCCAGCAGTGACGTACTCACGGTTACAGATACGCAGTATTTT
CASSDVLTVTDTQYF
>.|TRBV20-1|TRBD2|TRBJ2-3
TGCAGTGCGGGCCCACTAGCGGGATCTGATACGCAGTATTTT
CSAGPLAGSDTQYF
>.|TRBV27|.|TRBJ2-7
TGTGCCAGCAGTTTATGGGCGACTGGCGAGCAGTACTTC
CASSLWATGEQYF
>medium-sized|TRBV20-1|TRBD2|TRBJ2-5
TGCAGTGCTAGCAATAGCGGGGGGGTCCAAGAGACCCAGTACTTC
CSASNSGGVQETQYF
>many|TRBV9|TRBD1|TRBJ2-2
TGTGCCAGCAGCGAACCACTGGACAGGGGCGGGACCGGGGAGCTGTTTTTT
CASSEPLDRGGTGELFF
>few|TRBV4-2|.|TRBJ2-2
TGTGCCAGCAGCCATCATGGCGCACTTCGGGAGCTGTTTTTT
CASSHHGALRELFF
>few|TRBV5-6|TRBD1|TRBJ1-2
TGTGCCAGCAGCCTGACGACAGGGGTCGAAACTAACTATGGCTACACCTTC
CASSLTTGVETNYGYTF
>.|TRBV5-1|.|TRBJ2-7
TGCGCCAGCAGTGTGGGACCGGCCCGGGAGCAGTACTTC
CASSVGPAREQYF
>few|TRBV7-9|.|TRBJ2-1
TGTGCCAGCAGCCAATCATCTGGTAGATTAGACAATGAGCAGTTCTTC
CASSQSSGRLDNEQFF
>.|TRBV5-1|.|TRBJ2-2
TGCGCCAGCAGCTTTAGGATTAACACCGGGGAGCTGTTTTTT
CASSFRINTGELFF
>.|TRBV20-1|.|TRBJ2-7
TGCAGTACAGGGTACCTCCACGAGCAGTACTTC
CSTGYLHEQYF
>many|TRBV5-1|TRBD2|TRBJ2-2
TGCGCCAGCAGCTTGGCCGTTAGCGGGAGCACCGGGGAGCTGTTTTTT
CASSLAVSGSTGELFF
>few|TRBV12-3/TRBV12-4|TRBD1|TRBJ1-5
TGTGCCAGCAGTTTGACAGGGTCACAGCCCCAGCATTTT
CASSLTGSQPQHF